Listed below are T cell receptor beta chains from one sample, sequenced in a study of T cell changes during pregnancy in multiple sclerosis. The repertoire was sequenced with immunoSEQ multiplex PCR; TCRdb's copy has only in-frame clones and lacks some. This sample has around 100,000 clones, with about 91% found just once. The material sequenced was peripheral blood, taken after pregnancy. The receptor source for this set is a female donor with multiple sclerosis, enrolled in a pregnancy study. The CDR3 runs from the conserved cysteine through the conserved F or W. The order of the fields is D gene, clone size, J gene, V gene, CDR3 DNA, CDR3 protein. The D gene is left open where the match is weak. Only some rows state a clone size, as once, few, many or a class for expanded clones.

TRBD1	-	TRBJ2-5	TRBV2	TGTGCCAGCAGTGGTAACAGGGGACAGACCCAGTACTTC	CASSGNRGQTQYF
TRBD1	-	TRBJ2-2	TRBV5-5	TGTGCCAGCAGCCGAAATGGACAGGGAAGGGAGCTGTTTTTT	CASSRNGQGRELFF
-	-	TRBJ2-7	TRBV15	TGTGCCACCAGCAGAGATCAGGGAAGCTCCTACGAGCAGTACTTC	CATSRDQGSSYEQYF
-	-	TRBJ2-3	TRBV6-5	TGTGCCAGCAGTTACCGAGCGCAAGCAGATACGCAGTATTTT	CASSYRAQADTQYF
-	-	TRBJ1-1	TRBV9	TGTGCCAGCAGCGTAGGCTCGAGGCCCTTGAACACTGAAGCTTTCTTT	CASSVGSRPLNTEAFF
-	-	TRBJ1-3	TRBV6-5	TGTGCCAGCAGTTACCAGAAACCTCCTTCTGGAAACACCATATATTTT	CASSYQKPPSGNTIYF
-	-	TRBJ2-5	TRBV15	TGTGCCACCAGCAGAGATACAAGGACCCAGTACTTC	CATSRDTRTQYF
TRBD2	-	TRBJ2-7	TRBV29-1	TGCAGCGTTGAGCGGGGGGGGCCCTACGAGCAGTACTTC	CSVERGGPYEQYF
TRBD1	once	TRBJ2-5	TRBV6-5	TGTGCCAGCAGTGCCTCAGGGGGATCAGAGGAGACCCAGTACTTC	CASSASGGSEETQYF
-	-	TRBJ1-1	TRBV5-1	TGCGCCAGCAGCTCCCGGGACACCGACGGAGGGAACACTGAAGCTTTCTTT	CASSSRDTDGGNTEAFF
TRBD2	once	TRBJ2-4	TRBV9	TGTGCCAGCAGCGTAGATAGCGGGAGTAACATTCAGTACTTC	CASSVDSGSNIQYF
-	-	TRBJ2-1	TRBV11-1	TGTGCCAGCAGCTTAATCGGGTCAGGGATCTACAATGAGCAGTTCTTC	CASSLIGSGIYNEQFF
-	-	TRBJ2-1	TRBV28	TGTGCCAGCAGTTTCACTGGCTACAATGAGCAGTTCTTC	CASSFTGYNEQFF
TRBD1	-	TRBJ1-1	TRBV9	TGTGCCAGCAGCACCACAGGGGACACTGAAGCTTTCTTT	CASSTTGDTEAFF
TRBD2	-	TRBJ2-6	TRBV7-3	TGTGCCAGCAGCTTAATGGGGGGGATTACCTCTGGGGCCAACGTCCTGACTTTC	CASSLMGGITSGANVLTF
-	once	TRBJ1-1	TRBV28	TGTGCCAGCAGACAGGCGGAGAACACTGAAGCTTTCTTT	CASRQAENTEAFF
TRBD1	-	TRBJ2-3	TRBV15	TGTGCCACCAGCAGAGAAGGACAGGGGAAGACAGATACGCAGTATTTT	CATSREGQGKTDTQYF
TRBD2	-	TRBJ2-3	TRBV10-3	TGTGCCATCAGTGGGACTAGCGGGACCACAGATACGCAGTATTTT	CAISGTSGTTDTQYF
-	-	TRBJ1-1	TRBV7-2	TGTGCCAGCAGCTTAGCGCCAGGAGGTACTGAAGCTTTCTTT	CASSLAPGGTEAFF
-	-	TRBJ2-2	TRBV2	TGTGCCACCGCAGGGGATAACACCGGGGAGCTGTTTTTT	CATAGDNTGELFF
TRBD1	-	TRBJ1-1	TRBV6-4	TGTGCCAGCTCTGCGGCGGGGACAGGGACTGTTCCGGGGACTGAAGCTTTCTTT	CASSAAGTGTVPGTEAFF
TRBD1	-	TRBJ1-1	TRBV10-1	TGCGCCAGCGGCCCTATCCGGGACAGGAGGGACACTGAAGCTTTCTTT	CASGPIRDRRDTEAFF
-	-	TRBJ2-1	TRBV5-4	TGTGCCAGCAGCAACCGGGACTCCACCTACAATGAGCAGTTCTTC	CASSNRDSTYNEQFF
TRBD2	-	TRBJ2-1	TRBV18	TGTGCCAGCTCACCATTGAGGCGGCGGGAGTTCTACAATGAGCAGTTCTTC	CASSPLRRREFYNEQFF
-	once	TRBJ1-1	TRBV4-3	TGCGCCAGCAGCCAAGATAGCGACGGATTGAACACTGAAGCTTTCTTT	CASSQDSDGLNTEAFF
-	-	TRBJ1-4	TRBV28	TGTGCCAGCAGTTTATTCGGGTCCCGGGGTGAAAAACTGTTTTTT	CASSLFGSRGEKLFF
-	-	TRBJ2-5	TRBV5-4	TGTGCCAGCAGCTTGGAGGGGCCTCAAGAGACCCAGTACTTC	CASSLEGPQETQYF
-	-	TRBJ2-1	TRBV10-1	TGCGCCAGCAGTAACGACAGGCTACCCTACAATGAGCAGTTCTTC	CASSNDRLPYNEQFF
-	-	TRBJ1-1	TRBV6-1	TGTGCCAGCAGAGCATACCGAGGCACTGAAGCTTTCTTT	CASRAYRGTEAFF
-	-	TRBJ2-7	TRBV29-1	TGCAGCGCCCGGTGGTCCTCCTACGAGCAGTACTTC	CSARWSSYEQYF
-	-	TRBJ1-2	TRBV6-1	TGTGCCAGCAGTGAGGGAGGGGAGCAACGCCACACCTTC	CASSEGGEQRHTF
-	-	TRBJ2-7	TRBV4-1	TGCGCCAGCAGGATTGACTGGACTTACGGGGGCGAGCAGTACTTC	CASRIDWTYGGEQYF
TRBD2	-	TRBJ2-1	TRBV18	TGTGCCAGCTCACCATCAGTCGGGACTAGCAATGAGCAGTTCTTC	CASSPSVGTSNEQFF
-	-	TRBJ2-3	TRBV7-6	TGTGCCAGCAGCCTAGGGGGGCTCGGTAGAGATACGCAGTATTTT	CASSLGGLGRDTQYF
-	once	TRBJ2-5	TRBV2	TGTGCCAGCAGCCGGGACAACCAAGAGACCCAGTACTTC	CASSRDNQETQYF
TRBD1	few	TRBJ1-2	TRBV5-1	TGCGCCAGCAGCTTGGGACAGGGAGGAGGCTACACCTTC	CASSLGQGGGYTF
TRBD1	-	TRBJ1-3	TRBV4-2	TGTGCCAGCAGCCAAGCGAGGACAGGGGGTAAATCTGGAAACACCATATATTTT	CASSQARTGGKSGNTIYF
TRBD2	-	TRBJ2-7	TRBV5-1	TGCGCCAGCAGCCCTCGGACTAGCTACGAGCAGTACTTC	CASSPRTSYEQYF
-	once	TRBJ2-5	TRBV27	TGTGCCAGCAGGGGGGCCAGCTCCCAAGAGACCCAGTACTTC	CASRGASSQETQYF
-	-	TRBJ2-3	TRBV7-2	TGTGCCAGCAGCTTACTACCGGGACAAAGCACAGATACGCAGTATTTT	CASSLLPGQSTDTQYF
-	-	TRBJ1-3	TRBV29-1	TGCAGCGTTGCTGGACTCTCTGGAAACACCATATATTTT	CSVAGLSGNTIYF
TRBD1	-	TRBJ2-7	TRBV6-6	TGTGCCAGCAGTTATCGACAGGGGAGGTACGAGCAGTACTTC	CASSYRQGRYEQYF
TRBD1	-	TRBJ2-5	TRBV28	TGTGCCAGCAGTTTCCCCGGACAGGGGAAAGAGACCCAGTACTTC	CASSFPGQGKETQYF
TRBD1	few	TRBJ1-5	TRBV19	TGTGCCAGTACCCCGACAGGGTTCAATCAGCCCCAGCATTTT	CASTPTGFNQPQHF
TRBD1	-	TRBJ1-5	TRBV27	TGTGCCAGCAGTTTTTACCCGACAGGGATCGGTATTCAGCCCCAGCATTTT	CASSFYPTGIGIQPQHF
TRBD1	-	TRBJ2-2	TRBV11-2	TGTGCCAGCAGCCCGGGGACAGGGGGCACCGGGGAGCTGTTTTTT	CASSPGTGGTGELFF
-	once	TRBJ2-1	TRBV7-2	TGTGCCAGCAGCAACGGGACTTACTCCTACAATGAGCAGTTCTTC	CASSNGTYSYNEQFF
TRBD2	-	TRBJ2-2	TRBV7-2	TGTGCCAGCAGGAGCGGGGGGCCCTCCGGGGAGCTGTTTTTT	CASRSGGPSGELFF
-	-	TRBJ1-2	TRBV6-5	TGTGCCAGCAGTTACGACAGGTTGACTAACTATGGCTACACCTTC	CASSYDRLTNYGYTF
-	-	TRBJ2-1	TRBV7-9	TGTGCCAGCAGCCCAATGCAGGGCTCCTACAATGAGCAGTTCTTC	CASSPMQGSYNEQFF
TRBD1	-	TRBJ1-1	TRBV9	TGTGCCAGCAGCCCCTGGGACAGGGCCACTGAAGCTTTCTTT	CASSPWDRATEAFF
TRBD2	-	TRBJ2-3	TRBV5-1	TGCGCCAGCAGCCCGGGACTAGCGGGGACTCCTAGCACAGATACGCAGTATTTT	CASSPGLAGTPSTDTQYF
TRBD2	-	TRBJ2-1	TRBV7-3	TGTGCCAGCAGCTTAACGAGGCTAGCGGGGTACAATGAGCAGTTCTTC	CASSLTRLAGYNEQFF
-	-	TRBJ2-1	TRBV19	TGTGCCAGTAGTATTGCCAGAAGCTCCTACAATGAGCAGTTCTTC	CASSIARSSYNEQFF
-	-	TRBJ2-1	TRBV19	TGTGCCAGTAGTATTGCAGGCAATGAGCAGTTCTTC	CASSIAGNEQFF
-	-	TRBJ2-7	TRBV9	TGTGCCAGCAGCCCCTCTTTGAGACTAGTTATCGACGAGCAGTACTTC	CASSPSLRLVIDEQYF
TRBD1	-	TRBJ1-2	TRBV19	TGTGCCAGTACTATAAAGGGCGGCGGACAGGGAGGACGCCATGGCTACACCTTC	CASTIKGGGQGGRHGYTF